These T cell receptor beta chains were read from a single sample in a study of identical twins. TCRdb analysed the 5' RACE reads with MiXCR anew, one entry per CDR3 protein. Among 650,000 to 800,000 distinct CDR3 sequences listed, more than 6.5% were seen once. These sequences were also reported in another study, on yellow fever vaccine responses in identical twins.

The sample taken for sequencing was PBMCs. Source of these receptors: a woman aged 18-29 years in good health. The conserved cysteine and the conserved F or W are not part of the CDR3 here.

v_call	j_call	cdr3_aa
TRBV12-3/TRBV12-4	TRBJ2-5	ASTLAGGGQETQY
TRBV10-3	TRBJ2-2	AITPDRGPNTGELF
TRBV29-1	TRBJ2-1	SVWGQSEEQF
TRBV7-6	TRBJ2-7	ASSFHPDRNEHYEQY
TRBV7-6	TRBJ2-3	ASSWDVWADTQY
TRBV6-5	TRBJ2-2	ASSYLTSVTGELF
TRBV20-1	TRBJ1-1	SARDQGMASTEAF
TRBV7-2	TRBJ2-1	ASSLSLSYNEQF
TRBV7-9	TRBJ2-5	ASSLPQTGIETQY
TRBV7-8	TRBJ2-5	ASSLAGFMGDQETQY
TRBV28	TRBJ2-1	ASSSRQGMGLAVYNEQF
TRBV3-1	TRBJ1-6	ASSTTGYSPLH
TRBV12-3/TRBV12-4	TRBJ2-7	ASTSSGRPGTGSFYEQY
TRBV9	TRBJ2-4	ASSHRAGEDKNIQY
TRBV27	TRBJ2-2	ASNRRAGSNGELF
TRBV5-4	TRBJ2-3	ASSLAARAGRTSTDTQY
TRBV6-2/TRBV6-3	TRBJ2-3	ASSEGLAAKDTQY
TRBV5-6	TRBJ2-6	ASSVGLPPSGANVLT
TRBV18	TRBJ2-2	ASSPLMFGELF
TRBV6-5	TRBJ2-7	ASAPMYYEQY
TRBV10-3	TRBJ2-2	AITLTRNTGELF
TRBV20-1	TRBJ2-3	SARLAGDTDTQY
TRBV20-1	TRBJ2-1	SARGQTYNEQF
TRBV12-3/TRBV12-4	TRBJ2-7	ASRTQGCYEQY
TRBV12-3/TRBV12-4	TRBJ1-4	ASSTYRVEKLF
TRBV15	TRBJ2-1	ATSRKTGDYNEQF
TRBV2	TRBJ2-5	ASSWKWDDQETQY
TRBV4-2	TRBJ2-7	ASSDTRGDYRGYYEQY
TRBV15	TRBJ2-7	ATSGDRGHYEQY